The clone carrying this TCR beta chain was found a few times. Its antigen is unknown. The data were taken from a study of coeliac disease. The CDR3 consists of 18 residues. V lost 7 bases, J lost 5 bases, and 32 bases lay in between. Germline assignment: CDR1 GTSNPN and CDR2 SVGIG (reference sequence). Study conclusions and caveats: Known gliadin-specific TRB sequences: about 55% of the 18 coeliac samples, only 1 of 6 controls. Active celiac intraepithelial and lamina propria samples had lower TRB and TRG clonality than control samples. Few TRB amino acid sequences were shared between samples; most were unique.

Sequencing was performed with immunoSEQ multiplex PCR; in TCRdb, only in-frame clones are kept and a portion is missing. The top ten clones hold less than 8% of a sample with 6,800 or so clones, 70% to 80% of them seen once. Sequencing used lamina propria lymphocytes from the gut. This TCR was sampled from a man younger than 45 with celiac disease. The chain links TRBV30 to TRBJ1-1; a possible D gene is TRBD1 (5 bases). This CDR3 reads CALPLSDSLLFGWTEAFF. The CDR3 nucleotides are TGTGCCTTACCCCTCAGTGACAGTCTCCTATTTGGGTGGACTGAAGCTTTCTTT.